This entry is about one T cell receptor (beta chain). Its antigen is not yet known. Base qualities are not at hand, and no much larger clone is one base apart. Cut back by 4 bases and 3 bases, the V and J ends lie 7 bases apart. From its cysteine to its phenylalanine, the CDR3 spans 13 amino acids. Only the CDR3 part of the read is kept: 39 bases, read in frame from the first base. CDR1 and CDR2 are drawn from the germline V gene: MNHEY, SVGAGI. TCRbeta CDR3 regions were amplified from genomic DNA using the immunoSEQ Assay, a bias-controlled multiplex PCR. Processing in the source paper ran as follows. Nucleated cell counts per sample were estimated from amplification of reference gene primers within the assay. To quantify the absolute abundance of each unique TCRbeta CDR3 rearrangement, sequence reads were collapsed and filtered. For each sample, productive Simpson clonality was calculated by taking the square root of Simpson's diversity index across productive rearrangements. Entries here come from immuneACCESS through TCRdb and include only in-frame sequences with V and J called. Some clones fail to appear in such tables; in the studies checked, an unresolved V gene covers under half of the shortfall, and the cause of the remainder is unknown. That table gives V, J and clone size, and the DNA gave D and trimming. The sample yields tens of thousands of clones; about four fifths were counted once. 10% of the sample is in the top ten clones.

The sample comes from a study of blood T cell repertoires in COVID-19 (dated by TCRdb to 2018 to 2021). In the study overall: The collaborator samples originated in the United States, Italy and Spain and spanned the acute and convalescent phases of COVID-19. The material from the prospective study consisted of cDNA or gDNA derived from T cells, B-cell-depleted T cells, or PBMCs. The dataset comprised deeply sampled blood TCRbeta repertoires from subjects exposed to, actively infected with, or recovered from COVID-19. A freely available public database, intended as a resource for researchers studying the immune response to SARS-CoV-2, is where the repertoires were released. The samples were drawn from two sources: the first 160 participants of the ongoing ImmuneRACE study, and fewer than 1,500 subjects contributed by 6 global collaborators. A de-identified subject ID, COVID-19 status, age in years and sex were almost always included in the sample metadata. HLA class I and class II types, where available, came from metadata supplied by the sample provider rather than from assay-based typing.

Overall study results and their limits: The quantity of clinical and demographic metadata differed by source and by participant and was supplied without curation.

Collaborating institutions collected whole blood in K2EDTA tubes following their own protocols. For TCRbeta analysis, collaborators shipped samples as frozen whole blood, isolated PBMCs, or DNA extracted from either of those sample types. The specimen was peripheral blood. The clonotype comes from a man aged 55 to 70 with acute or convalescent COVID-19. The chain links TRBV6-5 with TRBJ1-5; no D gene call is confident. The CDR3 reads as follows: CASSSENNQPQHF. The sequenced DNA is TGTGCCAGCAGTTCGGAGAACAATCAGCCCCAGCATTTT.